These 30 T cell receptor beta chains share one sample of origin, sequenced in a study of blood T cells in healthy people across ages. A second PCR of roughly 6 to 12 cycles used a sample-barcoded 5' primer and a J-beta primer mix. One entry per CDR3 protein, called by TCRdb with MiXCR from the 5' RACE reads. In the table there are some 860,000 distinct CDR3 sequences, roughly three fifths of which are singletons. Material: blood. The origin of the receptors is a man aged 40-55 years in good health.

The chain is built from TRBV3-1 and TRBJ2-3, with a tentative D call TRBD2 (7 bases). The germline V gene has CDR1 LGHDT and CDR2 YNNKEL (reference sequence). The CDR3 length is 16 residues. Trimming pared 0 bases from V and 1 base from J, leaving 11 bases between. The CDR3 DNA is TGTGCCAGCAGCCAAGATCCGGGGGGCCGCACAGATACGCAGTATTTT. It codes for CASSQDPGGRTDTQYF.

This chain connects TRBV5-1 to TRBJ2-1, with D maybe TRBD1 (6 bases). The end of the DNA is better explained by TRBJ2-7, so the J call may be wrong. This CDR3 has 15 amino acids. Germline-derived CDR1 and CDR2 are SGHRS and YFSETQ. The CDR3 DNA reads TGCGCCAGTAGCCAAGGGACATACCAGAACAATGAGCAGTACTTC. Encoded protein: CASSQGTYQNNEQYF.

The CDR3 nucleotides read TGCAGTGCTCTTAGGGGCTCGTCCTCCTACAATGAGCAGTTCTTC. Its translation is CSALRGSSSYNEQFF. The chain has TRBV20-1 and TRBJ2-1; TRBD1 might be the D (5 bases). The CDR3 consists of 15 residues. V lost 5 bases, J lost 0 bases, and 14 bases lay in between. Germline values: CDR1 DFQATT, CDR2 SNEGSKA (reference sequence).

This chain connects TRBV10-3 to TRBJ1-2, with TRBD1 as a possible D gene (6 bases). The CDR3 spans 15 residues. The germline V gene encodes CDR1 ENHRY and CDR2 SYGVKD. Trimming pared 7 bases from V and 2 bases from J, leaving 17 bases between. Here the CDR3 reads CAITARETGNYGYTF. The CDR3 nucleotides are TGTGCCATCACCGCCCGCGAGACAGGCAACTATGGCTACACCTTC.

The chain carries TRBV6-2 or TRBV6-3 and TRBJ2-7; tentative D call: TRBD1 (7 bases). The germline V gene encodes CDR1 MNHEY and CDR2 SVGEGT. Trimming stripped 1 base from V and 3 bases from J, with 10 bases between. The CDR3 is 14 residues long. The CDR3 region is CASSYFQGGYEQYF. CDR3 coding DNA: TGTGCCAGCAGTTACTTTCAGGGGGGCTACGAGCAGTACTTC.

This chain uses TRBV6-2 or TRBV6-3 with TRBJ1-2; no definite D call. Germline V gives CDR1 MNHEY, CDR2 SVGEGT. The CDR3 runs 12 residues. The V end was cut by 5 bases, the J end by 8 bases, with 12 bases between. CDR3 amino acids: CASSPALPGYTF. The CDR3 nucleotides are TGTGCCAGCAGTCCCGCCCTCCCGGGCTACACCTTC.

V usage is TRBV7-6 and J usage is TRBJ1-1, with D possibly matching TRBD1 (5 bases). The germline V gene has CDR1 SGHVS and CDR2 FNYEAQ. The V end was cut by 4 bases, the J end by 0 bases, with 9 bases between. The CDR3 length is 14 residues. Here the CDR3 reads CASSSGPLNTEAFF. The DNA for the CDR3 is TGTGCCAGCAGCTCGGGGCCCTTGAACACTGAAGCTTTCTTT.

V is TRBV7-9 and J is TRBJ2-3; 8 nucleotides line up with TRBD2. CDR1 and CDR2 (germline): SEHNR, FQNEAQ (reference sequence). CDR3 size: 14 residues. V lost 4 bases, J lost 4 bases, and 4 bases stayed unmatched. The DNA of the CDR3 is TGTGCCAGCAGCTCGGGACTAGTTCCAGATACGCAGTATTTT. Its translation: CASSSGLVPDTQYF.

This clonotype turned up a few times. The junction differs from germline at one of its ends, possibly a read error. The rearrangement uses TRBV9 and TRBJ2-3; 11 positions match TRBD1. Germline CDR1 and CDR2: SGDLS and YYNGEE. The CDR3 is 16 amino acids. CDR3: CASSVGDRGITDTQYF. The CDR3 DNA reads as TGTGCCAGCAGTGTAGGGGACAGGGGGATCACAGATACGCAGTATTTT.

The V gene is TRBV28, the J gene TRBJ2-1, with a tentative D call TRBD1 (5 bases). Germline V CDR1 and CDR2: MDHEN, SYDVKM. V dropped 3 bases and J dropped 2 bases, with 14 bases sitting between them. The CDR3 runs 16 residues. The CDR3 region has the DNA TGTGCCAGCAGTTTTTTGGGCAGGGTCACCTACAATGAGCAGTTCTTC. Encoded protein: CASSFLGRVTYNEQFF. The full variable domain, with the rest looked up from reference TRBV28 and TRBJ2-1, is DVKVTQSSRYLVKRTGEKVFLECVQDMDHENMFWYRQDPGLGLRLIYFSYDVKMKEKGDIPEGYSVSREKKERFSLILESASTNQTSMYLCASSFLGRVTYNEQFFGPGTRLTVL.

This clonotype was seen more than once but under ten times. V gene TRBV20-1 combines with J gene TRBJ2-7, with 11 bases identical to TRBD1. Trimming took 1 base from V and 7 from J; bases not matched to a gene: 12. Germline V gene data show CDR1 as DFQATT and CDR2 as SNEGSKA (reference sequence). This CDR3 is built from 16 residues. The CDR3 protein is CSARVKGQGVYNEQYF. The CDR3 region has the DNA TGCAGTGCTAGAGTGAAGGGACAGGGGGTCTACAATGAGCAGTACTTC.

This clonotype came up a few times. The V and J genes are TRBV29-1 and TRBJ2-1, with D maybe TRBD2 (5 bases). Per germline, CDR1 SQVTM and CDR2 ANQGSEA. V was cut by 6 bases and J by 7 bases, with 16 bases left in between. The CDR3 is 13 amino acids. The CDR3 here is CSVDVGLANEQFF. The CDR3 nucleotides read TGCAGCGTCGACGTCGGGCTAGCTAATGAGCAGTTCTTC.

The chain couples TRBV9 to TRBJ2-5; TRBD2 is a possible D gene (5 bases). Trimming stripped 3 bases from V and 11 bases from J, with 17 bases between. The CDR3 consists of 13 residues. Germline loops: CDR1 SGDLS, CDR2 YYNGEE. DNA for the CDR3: TGTGCCAGCAGCGGAGAGGGTCGCGCCGCACAGTACTTC. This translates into CASSGEGRAAQYF.

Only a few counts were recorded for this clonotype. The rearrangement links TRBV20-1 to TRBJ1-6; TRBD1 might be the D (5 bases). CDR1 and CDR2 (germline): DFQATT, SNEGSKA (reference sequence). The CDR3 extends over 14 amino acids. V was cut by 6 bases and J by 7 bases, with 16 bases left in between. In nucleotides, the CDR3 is TGCAGTGCCAGCCAGGGAGGAACCAATTCACCCCTCCACTTT. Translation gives CSASQGGTNSPLHF.

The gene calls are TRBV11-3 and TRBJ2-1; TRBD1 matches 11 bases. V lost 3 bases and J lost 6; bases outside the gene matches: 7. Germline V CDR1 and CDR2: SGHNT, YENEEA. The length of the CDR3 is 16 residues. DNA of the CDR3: TGTGCCAGCAGCTTTCTTGGACAGGGGGCGGCCAATGAGCAGTTCTTC. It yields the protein CASSFLGQGAANEQFF.

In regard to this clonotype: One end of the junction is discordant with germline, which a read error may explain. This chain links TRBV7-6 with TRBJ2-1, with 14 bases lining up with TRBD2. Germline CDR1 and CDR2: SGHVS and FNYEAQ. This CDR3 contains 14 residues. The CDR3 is CASSLEGLAGEQFF. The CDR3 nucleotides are TGTGCCAGCAGCTTAGAGGGACTAGCGGGGGAGCAGTTCTTT.

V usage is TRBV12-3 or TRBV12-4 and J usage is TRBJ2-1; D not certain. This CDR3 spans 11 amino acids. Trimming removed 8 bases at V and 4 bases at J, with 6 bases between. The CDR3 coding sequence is TGTGCCAGCCAACAGTACAATGAGCAGTTCTTC. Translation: CASQQYNEQFF.

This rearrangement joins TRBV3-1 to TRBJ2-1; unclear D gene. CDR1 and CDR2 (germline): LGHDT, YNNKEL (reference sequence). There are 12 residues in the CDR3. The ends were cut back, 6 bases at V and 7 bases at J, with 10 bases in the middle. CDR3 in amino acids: CASRSSLNEQFF. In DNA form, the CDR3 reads TGTGCCAGCAGATCGAGCCTGAATGAGCAGTTCTTC.

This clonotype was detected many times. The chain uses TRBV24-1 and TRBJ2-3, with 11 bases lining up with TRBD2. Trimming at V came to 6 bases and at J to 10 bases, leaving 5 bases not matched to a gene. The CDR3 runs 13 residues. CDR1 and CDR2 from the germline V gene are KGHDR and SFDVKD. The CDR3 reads CATSSLAGGSQYF. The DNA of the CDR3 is TGTGCCACCAGTTCCCTAGCGGGGGGTTCGCAGTATTTT.

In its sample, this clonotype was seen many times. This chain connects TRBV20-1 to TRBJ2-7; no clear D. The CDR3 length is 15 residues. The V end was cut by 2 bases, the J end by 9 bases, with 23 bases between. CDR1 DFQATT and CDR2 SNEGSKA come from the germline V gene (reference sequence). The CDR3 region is CSARLAKTDLMWQYF. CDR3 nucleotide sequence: TGCAGTGCTAGACTCGCTAAAACGGACCTAATGTGGCAGTACTTC.

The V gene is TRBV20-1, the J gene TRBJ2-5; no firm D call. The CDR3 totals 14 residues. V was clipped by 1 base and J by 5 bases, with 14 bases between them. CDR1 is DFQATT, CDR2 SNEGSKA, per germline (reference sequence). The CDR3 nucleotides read TGCAGTGCTAGAGTCCGGCGTGGGATGGAGACCCAGTACTTC. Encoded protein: CSARVRRGMETQYF.

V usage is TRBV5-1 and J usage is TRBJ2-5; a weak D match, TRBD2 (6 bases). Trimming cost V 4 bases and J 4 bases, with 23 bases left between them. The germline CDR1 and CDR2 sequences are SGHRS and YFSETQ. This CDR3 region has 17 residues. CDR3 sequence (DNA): TGCGCCAGCAGCAGCCCCGGGGCCGGGGGATTTTTAGAGACCCAGTACTTC. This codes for CASSSPGAGGFLETQYF.

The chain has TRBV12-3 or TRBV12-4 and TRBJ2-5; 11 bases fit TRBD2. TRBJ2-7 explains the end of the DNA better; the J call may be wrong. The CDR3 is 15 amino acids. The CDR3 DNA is TGTGCCAGCAGTCTTACCGGGGGACTAGCGGACGAGCAGTACTTC. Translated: CASSLTGGLADEQYF.

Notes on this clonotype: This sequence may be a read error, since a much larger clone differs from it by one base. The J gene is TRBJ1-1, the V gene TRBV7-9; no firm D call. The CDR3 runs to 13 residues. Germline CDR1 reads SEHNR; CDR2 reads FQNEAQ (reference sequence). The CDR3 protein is CAGSLDLGTVAFF. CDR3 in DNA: TGTGCCGGCAGCTTAGATTTAGGTACCGTTGCTTTCTTT.

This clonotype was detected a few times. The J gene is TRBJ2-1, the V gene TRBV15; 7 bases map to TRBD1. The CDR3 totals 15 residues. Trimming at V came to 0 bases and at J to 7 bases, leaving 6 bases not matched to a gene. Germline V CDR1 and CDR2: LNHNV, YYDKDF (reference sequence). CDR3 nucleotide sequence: TGTGCCACCAGCAGAGATGGACAGGTCCAGAATGAGCAGTTCTTC. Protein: CATSRDGQVQNEQFF. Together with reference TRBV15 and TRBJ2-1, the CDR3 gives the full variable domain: DAMVIQNPRYQVTQFGKPVTLSCSQTLNHNVMYWYQQKSSQAPKLLFHYYDKDFNNEADTPDNFQSRRPNTSFCFLDIRSPGLGDTAMYLCATSRDGQVQNEQFFGPGTRLTVL.

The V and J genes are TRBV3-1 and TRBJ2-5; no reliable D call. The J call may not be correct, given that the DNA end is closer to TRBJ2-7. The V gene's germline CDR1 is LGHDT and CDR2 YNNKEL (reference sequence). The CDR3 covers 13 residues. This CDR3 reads CASSQVSRYEQYF. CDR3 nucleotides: TGTGCCAGCAGCCAAGTCAGCAGGTACGAGCAGTACTTC.

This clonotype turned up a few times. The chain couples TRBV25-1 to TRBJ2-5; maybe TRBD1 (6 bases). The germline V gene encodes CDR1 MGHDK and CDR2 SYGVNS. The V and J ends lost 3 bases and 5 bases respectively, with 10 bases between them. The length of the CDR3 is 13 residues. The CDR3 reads CASSDRGRETQYF. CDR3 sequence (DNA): TGTGCCAGCAGTGACAGGGGTCGGGAGACCCAGTACTTC.

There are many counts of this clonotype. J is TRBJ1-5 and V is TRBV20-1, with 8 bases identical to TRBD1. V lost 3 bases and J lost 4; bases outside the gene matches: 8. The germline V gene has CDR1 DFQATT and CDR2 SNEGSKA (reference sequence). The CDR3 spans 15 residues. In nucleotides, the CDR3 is TGCAGTGCTAGGACAGGGGAATCCGGGAATCAGCCCCAGCATTTT. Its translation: CSARTGESGNQPQHF.

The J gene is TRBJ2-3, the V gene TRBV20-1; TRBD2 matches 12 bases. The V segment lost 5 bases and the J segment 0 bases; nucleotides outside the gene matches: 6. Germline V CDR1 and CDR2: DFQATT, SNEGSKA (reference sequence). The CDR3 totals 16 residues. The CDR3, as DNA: TGCAGTGCTCTCCGGACTAGCGGGATTAGCACAGATACGCAGTATTTT. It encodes CSALRTSGISTDTQYF.

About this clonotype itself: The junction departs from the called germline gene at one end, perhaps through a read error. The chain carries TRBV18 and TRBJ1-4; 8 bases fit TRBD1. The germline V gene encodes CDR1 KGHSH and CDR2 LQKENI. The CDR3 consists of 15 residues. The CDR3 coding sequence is TGTGCCAGCTCACCTCAGGGGGCAACTAATAAAAAACTGTTTTTT. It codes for CASSPQGATNKKLFF.